The 20 T cell receptor beta chains below all came from one sample that was sequenced in a study of cytomegalovirus exposure and HLA in healthy donors. The primer mix had 60 Vbeta and 13 Jbeta primers. Profiling relied on immunoSEQ multiplex PCR, and the TCRdb table lists in-frame clones only, not all of them. Counted here are tens of thousands of clones, more than 70% occurring once; the ten biggest clones make up around 3.4%. What was sequenced was PBMCs. Source of these receptors: a man aged 25 to 40 in good health and CMV-seronegative.

V and J are TRBV18 and TRBJ1-1, with 9 positions matching TRBD1. Germline CDR1 and CDR2: KGHSH and LQKENI. The CDR3 has 15 residues. Trimming took 0 bases from V and 5 from J; bases not matched to a gene: 4. The DNA for the CDR3 is TGTGCCAGCTCACCACCTGGGACAGGGATGACTGAAGCTTTCTTT. Its protein product is CASSPPGTGMTEAFF.

The chain uses TRBV25-1 and TRBJ2-3; D perhaps matches TRBD1 (6 bases). Germline loops: CDR1 MGHDK, CDR2 SYGVNS. V was shortened by 3 bases and J by 1 base, with 8 bases between the two germline ends. The CDR3 sequence is 14 residues long. CDR3 sequence (DNA): TGTGCCAGCAGTGACGAGGGGGGCACAGATACGCAGTATTTT. It specifies CASSDEGGTDTQYF. The full variable domain, with the rest looked up from reference TRBV25-1 and TRBJ2-3, is EADIYQTPRYLVIGTGKKITLECSQTMGHDKMYWYQQDPGMELHLIHYSYGVNSTEKGDLSSESTVSRIRTEHFPLTLESARPSHTSQYLCASSDEGGTDTQYFGPGTRLTVL.

The rearrangement links TRBV10-3 to TRBJ2-2, with a possible D match to TRBD2 (5 bases). The CDR3 sequence is 15 residues long. V was cut by 5 bases and J by 5 bases, with 15 bases left in between. The V gene's germline CDR1 is ENHRY and CDR2 SYGVKD. CDR3 protein: CAISQRGPPTGELFF. DNA for the CDR3: TGTGCCATCAGTCAACGGGGTCCTCCTACCGGGGAGCTGTTTTTT.

This clone was detected once. The J gene is TRBJ1-4, the V gene TRBV6-5; D uncertain. Trimming shortened V by 6 bases and J by 4 bases, and 9 bases separated the two germline ends. Per germline, CDR1 MNHEY and CDR2 SVGAGI. The CDR3 contains 13 residues. The CDR3 nucleotides read TGTGCCAGCAGCCCCTGGCTTAATGAAAAACTGTTTTTT. Its protein is CASSPWLNEKLFF.

This chain connects TRBV28 to TRBJ1-5, with 9 bases aligning to TRBD1. With V trimmed by 0 bases and J by 6 bases, 3 bases remained unmatched. CDR3 size: 15 residues. Per germline, CDR1 MDHEN and CDR2 SYDVKM. In nucleotides, the CDR3 is TGTGCCAGCAGTTTATGGGGACAGGGAATTCAGCCCCAGCATTTT. This encodes CASSLWGQGIQPQHF.

V and J are TRBV9 and TRBJ1-2; D possibly corresponds to TRBD1 (6 bases). The ends were cut back, 0 bases at V and 2 bases at J, with 8 bases in the middle. This CDR3 spans 14 amino acids. Germline V gene data show CDR1 as SGDLS and CDR2 as YYNGEE. This chain's CDR3 is CASSVDTGNYGYTF. Written as DNA, the CDR3 is TGTGCCAGCAGCGTAGATACAGGGAACTATGGCTACACCTTC.

The chain joins TRBV5-1 to TRBJ2-7, with 9 nucleotides matching TRBD1. The ends lost 2 bases at V and 4 bases at J; junction bases unmatched: 7. The CDR3 runs 15 residues. The V gene's germline CDR1 is SGHRS and CDR2 YFSETQ. The CDR3 spells CASSFWGQGEYEQYF. The CDR3 DNA sequence: TGCGCCAGCAGCTTCTGGGGACAGGGAGAATACGAGCAGTACTTC.

This clone was seen only a few times. The chain joins TRBV28 to TRBJ2-7, with TRBD1 identical over 11 bases. This CDR3 is 15 amino acids long. V gave up 4 bases and J gave up 6 bases; unmatched junction bases: 8. From germline, CDR1 is MDHEN and CDR2 SYDVKM. The CDR3 nucleotides are TGTGCCAGCAGTTCCAACGGACAGGGGGCATTCGAGCAGTACTTC. It codes for CASSSNGQGAFEQYF.

The chain joins TRBV5-1 to TRBJ2-1; 9 bases line up with TRBD1. CDR1 and CDR2 from the germline V gene are SGHRS and YFSETQ. The CDR3 consists of 15 residues. V shed 5 bases, J shed 8 bases, and the junction held 11 bases outside the gene matches. DNA for the CDR3: TGCGCCAGCAGGAACGGGACAGGGATATTCCATGAGCAGTTCTTC. It is translated as CASRNGTGIFHEQFF.

The rearrangement joins TRBV6-1 to TRBJ2-7; 8 bases fit TRBD1. Germline values: CDR1 MNHNS, CDR2 SASEGT. The CDR3 contains 15 residues. V shed 7 bases and J 1 base; nucleotides not matched to a gene: 9. For the CDR3, the DNA is TGTGCCAGCACAGAAGGGACAGGCCTATCCTACGAGCAGTACTTC. Its translation is CASTEGTGLSYEQYF.

The chain couples TRBV7-9 to TRBJ2-7, with D tentatively TRBD1 (5 bases). The V gene's germline CDR1 is SEHNR and CDR2 FQNEAQ (reference sequence). Trimming took off 5 bases at V and 3 bases at J, with 14 bases between the two ends. The CDR3 has 14 residues. The CDR3 region has the DNA TGTGCCAGCAGCGCACAGACAGCGAACTACGAGCAGTACTTC. It codes for CASSAQTANYEQYF.

The V call is TRBV28, the J call TRBJ2-7; tentative D call: TRBD1 (6 bases). In germline, CDR1 is MDHEN, CDR2 SYDVKM. The ends were cut back, 2 bases at V and 7 bases at J, with 12 bases in the middle. This CDR3 has 13 residues. CDR3 in amino acids: CASSLGGPWEQYF. CDR3 in DNA: TGTGCCAGCAGTTTAGGGGGCCCTTGGGAGCAGTACTTC.

The gene calls are TRBV6-1 and TRBJ2-3; D unresolved. From germline, CDR1 is MNHNS and CDR2 SASEGT. Trimming took 6 bases from V and 0 from J, leaving 10 bases between them. The CDR3 spans 14 residues. CDR3 protein: CASSVTESTDTQYF. DNA of the CDR3: TGTGCCAGCAGCGTCACGGAGAGCACAGATACGCAGTATTTT.

This chain connects TRBV7-9 to TRBJ2-1, with 8 bases matching TRBD1. The germline CDR1 and CDR2 sequences are SEHNR and FQNEAQ (reference sequence). Trimming cost V 5 bases and J 9 bases; bases outside gene matches: 12. This CDR3 is 15 amino acids long. CDR3 protein: CASSPLGTGGAEQFF. CDR3 coding DNA: TGTGCCAGCAGCCCTCTTGGGACAGGCGGTGCTGAGCAGTTCTTC.

CDR3 sequence reads: CASSFSPVITGELFF. CDR3 bases: TGTGCCAGCAGCTTTTCCCCCGTAATCACCGGGGAGCTGTTTTTT. The rearrangement uses TRBV7-9 and TRBJ2-2; D not resolved. The germline V gene encodes CDR1 SEHNR and CDR2 FQNEAQ (reference sequence). The CDR3 has 15 amino acids. The ends were cut back, 3 bases at V and 4 bases at J, with 12 bases in the middle. The complete variable domain, with remaining parts taken from reference TRBV7-9 and TRBJ2-2, reads DTGVSQNPRHKITKRGQNVTFRCDPISEHNRLYWYRQTLGQGPEFLTYFQNEAQLEKSRLLSDRFSAERPKGSFSTLEIQRTEQGDSAMYLCASSFSPVITGELFFGEGSRLTVL.

This sequence joins TRBV28 and TRBJ1-4, with D possibly being TRBD1 (5 bases). The CDR3 is 15 amino acids. Germline values: CDR1 MDHEN, CDR2 SYDVKM. V was shortened by 4 bases and J by 7 bases, with 16 bases between the two germline ends. CDR3 bases: TGTGCCAGCAGTTCCCGGGGGGGGGTTACTGAAAAACTGTTTTTT. This codes for CASSSRGGVTEKLFF.

V usage is TRBV10-3 and J usage is TRBJ2-1, with D perhaps TRBD2 (6 bases). The CDR3 has 12 residues. V gave up 4 bases and J gave up 10 bases, with 11 bases separating them. Germline lookup yields CDR1 ENHRY and CDR2 SYGVKD. CDR3 amino acids: CAISGTMGEQFF. In DNA, the CDR3 is TGTGCCATCAGTGGGACTATGGGAGAGCAGTTCTTC.

This clone was counted once. One junction end disagrees with the germline gene, perhaps due to a read error. The gene calls are TRBV4-1 and TRBJ1-2, with 9 positions matching TRBD1. Germline values: CDR1 MGHRA, CDR2 YSYEKL. There are 16 residues in the CDR3. CDR3 bases: TGTGCCAGCAGCCAAACCGGGACAGGGTTAAGTAATGGCTACACCTTC. This codes for CASSQTGTGLSNGYTF.

This chain links TRBV7-9 with TRBJ1-3; weak D call: TRBD1 (5 bases). This CDR3 is built from 13 residues. Germline CDR1 and CDR2: SEHNR and FQNEAQ (reference sequence). V dropped 5 bases and J dropped 8 bases, with 13 bases sitting between them. For the CDR3, the DNA is TGTGCCAGCAGCCCTCGCCCGGGGGACACCATATATTTT. Protein sequence: CASSPRPGDTIYF.

The rearrangement joins TRBV5-5 to TRBJ1-6; a possible D gene is TRBD1 (6 bases). V lost 7 bases and J lost 8, with 10 bases in between. In germline, CDR1 is SGHKS, CDR2 YYEKEE (reference sequence). The CDR3 is 12 residues long. CDR3 region: CASANRDSPLHF. The CDR3 nucleotides are TGTGCCAGCGCCAACAGGGATTCACCCCTCCACTTT.